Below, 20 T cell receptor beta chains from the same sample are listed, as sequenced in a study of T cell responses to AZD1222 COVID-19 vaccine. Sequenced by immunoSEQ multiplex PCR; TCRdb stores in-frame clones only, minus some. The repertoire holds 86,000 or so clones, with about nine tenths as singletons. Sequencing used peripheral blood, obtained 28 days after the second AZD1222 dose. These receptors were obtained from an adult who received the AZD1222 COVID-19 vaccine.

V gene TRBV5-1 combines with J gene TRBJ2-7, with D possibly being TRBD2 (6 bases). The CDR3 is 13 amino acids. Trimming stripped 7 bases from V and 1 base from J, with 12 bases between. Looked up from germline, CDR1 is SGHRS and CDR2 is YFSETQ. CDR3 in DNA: TGCGCCAGCGGGGGGAACAGTTCCTACGAGCAGTACTTC. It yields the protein CASGGNSSYEQYF.

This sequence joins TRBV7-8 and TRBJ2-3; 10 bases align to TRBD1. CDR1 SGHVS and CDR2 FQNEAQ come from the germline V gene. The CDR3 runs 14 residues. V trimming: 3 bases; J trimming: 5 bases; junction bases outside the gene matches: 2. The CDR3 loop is CASSLDRGKDTQYF. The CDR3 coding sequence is TGTGCCAGCAGCTTGGACAGGGGGAAAGATACGCAGTATTTT.

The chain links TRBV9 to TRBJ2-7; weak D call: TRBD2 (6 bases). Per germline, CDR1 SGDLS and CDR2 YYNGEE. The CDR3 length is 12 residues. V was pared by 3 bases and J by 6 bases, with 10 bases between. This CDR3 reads CASSGGGSEQYF. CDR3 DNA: TGTGCCAGCAGCGGAGGAGGGTCCGAGCAGTACTTC.

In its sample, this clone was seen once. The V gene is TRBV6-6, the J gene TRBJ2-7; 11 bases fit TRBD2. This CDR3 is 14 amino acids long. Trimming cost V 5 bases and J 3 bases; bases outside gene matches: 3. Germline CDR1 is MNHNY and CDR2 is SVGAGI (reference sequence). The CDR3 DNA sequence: TGTGCCAGCAGTCTTACTAGCGGGAGCTACGAGCAGTACTTC. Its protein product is CASSLTSGSYEQYF.

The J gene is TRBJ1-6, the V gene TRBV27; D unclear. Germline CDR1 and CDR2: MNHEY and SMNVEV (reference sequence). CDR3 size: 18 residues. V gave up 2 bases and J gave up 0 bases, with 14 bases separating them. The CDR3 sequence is CASSLRWQASSYNSPLHF. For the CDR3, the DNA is TGTGCCAGCAGTTTAAGGTGGCAGGCCAGCTCCTATAATTCACCCCTCCACTTT.

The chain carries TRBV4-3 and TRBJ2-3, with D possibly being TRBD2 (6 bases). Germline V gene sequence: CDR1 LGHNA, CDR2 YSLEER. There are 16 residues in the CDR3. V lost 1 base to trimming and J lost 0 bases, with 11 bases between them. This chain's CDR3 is CASSQGGLFSTDTQYF. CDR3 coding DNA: TGCGCCAGCAGCCAAGGGGGACTGTTTAGCACAGATACGCAGTATTTT.

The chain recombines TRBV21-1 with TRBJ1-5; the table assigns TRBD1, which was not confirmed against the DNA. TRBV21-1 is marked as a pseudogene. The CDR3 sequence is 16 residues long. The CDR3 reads CASRRQGDWSNQPQHF. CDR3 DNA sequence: TGTGCCAGCAGAAGACAGGGGGATTGGAGCAATCAGCCCCAGCATTTT.

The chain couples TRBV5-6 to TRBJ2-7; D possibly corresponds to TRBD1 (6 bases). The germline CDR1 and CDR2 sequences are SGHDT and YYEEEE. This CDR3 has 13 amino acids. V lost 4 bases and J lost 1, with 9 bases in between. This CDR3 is CASSPDSSYEQYF. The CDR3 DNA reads TGTGCCAGCAGCCCGGACAGTTCCTACGAGCAGTACTTC.

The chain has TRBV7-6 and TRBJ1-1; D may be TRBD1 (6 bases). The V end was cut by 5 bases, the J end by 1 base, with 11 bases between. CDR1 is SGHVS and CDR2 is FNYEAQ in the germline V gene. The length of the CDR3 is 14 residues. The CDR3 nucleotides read TGTGCCAGCAGCCAACCGGGACAGAACACTGAAGCTTTCTTT. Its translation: CASSQPGQNTEAFF.

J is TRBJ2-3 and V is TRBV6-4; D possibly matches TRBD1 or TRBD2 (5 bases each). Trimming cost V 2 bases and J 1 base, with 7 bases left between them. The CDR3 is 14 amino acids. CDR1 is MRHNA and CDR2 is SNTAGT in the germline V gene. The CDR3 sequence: CASSDGGGTDTQYF. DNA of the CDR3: TGTGCCAGCAGTGACGGGGGAGGCACAGATACGCAGTATTTT.

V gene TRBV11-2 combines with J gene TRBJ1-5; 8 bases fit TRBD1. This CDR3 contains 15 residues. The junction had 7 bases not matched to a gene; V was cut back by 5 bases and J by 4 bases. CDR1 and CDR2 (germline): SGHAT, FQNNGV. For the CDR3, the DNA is TGTGCCAGCAGCCCAGACAGGGGCCTGAATCAGCCCCAGCATTTT. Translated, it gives CASSPDRGLNQPQHF.

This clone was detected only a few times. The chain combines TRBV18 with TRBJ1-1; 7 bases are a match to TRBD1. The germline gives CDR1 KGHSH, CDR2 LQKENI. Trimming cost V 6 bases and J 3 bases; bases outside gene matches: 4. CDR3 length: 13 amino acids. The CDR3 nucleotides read TGTGCCAGCTCCGGACAGGTTGACACTGAAGCTTTCTTT. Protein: CASSGQVDTEAFF.

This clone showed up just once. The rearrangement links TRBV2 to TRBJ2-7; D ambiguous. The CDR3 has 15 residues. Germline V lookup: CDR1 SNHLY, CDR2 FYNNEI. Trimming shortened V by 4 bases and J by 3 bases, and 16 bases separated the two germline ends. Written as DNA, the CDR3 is TGTGCCAGCAGTGGTGGTGGGAATTGGCTCTACGAGCAGTACTTC. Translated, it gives CASSGGGNWLYEQYF.

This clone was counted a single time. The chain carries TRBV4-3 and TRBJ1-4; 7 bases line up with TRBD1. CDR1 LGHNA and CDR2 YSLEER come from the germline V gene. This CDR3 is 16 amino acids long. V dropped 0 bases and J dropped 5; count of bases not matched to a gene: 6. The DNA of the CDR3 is TGCGCCAGCAGCCAAGATTGGGCAGGGGGAAATGAAAAACTGTTTTTT. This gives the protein CASSQDWAGGNEKLFF.

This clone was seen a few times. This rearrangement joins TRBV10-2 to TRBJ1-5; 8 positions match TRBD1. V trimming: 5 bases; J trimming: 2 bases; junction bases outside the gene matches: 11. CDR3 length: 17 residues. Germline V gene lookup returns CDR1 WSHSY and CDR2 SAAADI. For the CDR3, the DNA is TGCGCCAGCAGTCCAACGTCAGGGGGCCCGGGCAATCAGCCCCAGCATTTT. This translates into CASSPTSGGPGNQPQHF.

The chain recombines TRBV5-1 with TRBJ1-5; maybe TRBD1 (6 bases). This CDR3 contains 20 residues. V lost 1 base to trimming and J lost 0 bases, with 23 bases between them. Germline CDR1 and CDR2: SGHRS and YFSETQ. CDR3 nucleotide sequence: TGCGCCAGCAGCTTGACCCACTGGACCGGGACACCAAATAGCAATCAGCCCCAGCATTTT. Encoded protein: CASSLTHWTGTPNSNQPQHF. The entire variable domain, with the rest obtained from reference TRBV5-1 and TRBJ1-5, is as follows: KAGVTQTPRYLIKTRGQQVTLSCSPISGHRSVSWYQQTPGQGLQFLFEYFSETQRNKGNFPGRFSGRQFSNSRSEMNVSTLELGDSALYLCASSLTHWTGTPNSNQPQHFGDGTRLSIL.

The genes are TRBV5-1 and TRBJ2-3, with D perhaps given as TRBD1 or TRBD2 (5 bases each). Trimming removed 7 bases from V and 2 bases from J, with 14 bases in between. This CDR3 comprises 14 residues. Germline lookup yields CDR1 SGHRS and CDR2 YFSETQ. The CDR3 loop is CASRWGYDTDTQYF. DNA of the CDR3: TGCGCCAGCCGGTGGGGGTACGACACAGATACGCAGTATTTT.

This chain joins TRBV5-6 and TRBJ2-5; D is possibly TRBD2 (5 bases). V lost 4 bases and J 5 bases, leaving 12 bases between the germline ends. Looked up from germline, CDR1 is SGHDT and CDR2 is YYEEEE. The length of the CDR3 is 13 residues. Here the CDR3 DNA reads TGTGCCAGCAGCCGGATAACGGGGGAGACCCAGTACTTC. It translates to CASSRITGETQYF.

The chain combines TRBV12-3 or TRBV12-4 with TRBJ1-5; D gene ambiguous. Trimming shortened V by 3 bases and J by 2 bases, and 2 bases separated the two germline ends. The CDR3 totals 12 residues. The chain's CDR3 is CASSLGNQPQHF. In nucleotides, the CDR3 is TGTGCCAGCAGTTTGGGCAATCAGCCCCAGCATTTT.

DNA of the CDR3: TGTGCCAGCAGCCGCAGACAGGGGGCTGAAGCTTTCTTT. The encoded protein is CASSRRQGAEAFF. J is TRBJ1-1 and V is TRBV7-3, with 9 bases lining up with TRBD1. The ends lost 5 bases at V and 6 bases at J; junction bases unmatched: 4. The CDR3 runs to 13 residues. CDR1 is SGHTA and CDR2 is FQGTGA in the germline V gene. Full variable domain (outside the CDR3, taken from reference TRBV7-3 and TRBJ1-1): GAGVSQTPSNKVTEKGKYVELRCDPISGHTALYWYRQSLGQGPEFLIYFQGTGAADDSGLPNDRFFAVRPEGSVSTLKIQRTERGDSAVYLCASSRRQGAEAFFGQGTRLTVV.